One sample yielded the 27 T cell receptor beta chains listed below, sequenced in a study of blood T cell repertoires in COVID-19. Method: immunoSEQ multiplex PCR; TCRdb's copy keeps in-frame clones and lacks some. The sample consists of approximately 130,000 clones, 75% to 90% of them appearing once. The sequenced sample consisted of peripheral blood. The receptors here all came from a man aged 45-65 years with active COVID-19.

The V and J genes are TRBV5-4 and TRBJ1-3; 7 positions agree with TRBD1. The CDR3 has 16 amino acids. Germline loops: CDR1 SGHNT, CDR2 YYREEE (reference sequence). V was clipped by 4 bases and J by 1 base; unmatched bases: 8. The CDR3: CASSQGQRASGNTIYF. For the CDR3, the DNA is TGTGCCAGCAGCCAGGGACAGCGGGCGTCTGGAAACACCATATATTTT.

The chain is built from TRBV10-3 and TRBJ1-1; D uncertain. Per germline, CDR1 ENHRY and CDR2 SYGVKD. Trimming pared 6 bases from V and 0 bases from J, leaving 23 bases between. The CDR3 length is 18 residues. Written as DNA, the CDR3 is TGTGCCATCAGACCCTCGGAGGCCCGCCAAGGGATGAACACTGAAGCTTTCTTT. Its protein product is CAIRPSEARQGMNTEAFF.

This clone was observed a few times. The gene calls are TRBV5-4 and TRBJ1-2, with 7 bases fitting TRBD1. CDR1 is SGHNT, CDR2 YYREEE, per germline (reference sequence). After removal of 4 bases from V and 6 bases from J, the junction contained 9 bases not matched to a gene. The CDR3 consists of 14 residues. Here the CDR3 reads CASSEQGKGNGYTF. DNA of the CDR3: TGTGCCAGCAGCGAACAGGGGAAAGGGAATGGCTACACCTTC.

This chain links TRBV19 with TRBJ1-5; D uncertain. The CDR3 sequence is 14 residues long. Germline CDR1 reads LNHDA; CDR2 reads SQIVND (reference sequence). V lost 5 bases to trimming and J lost 5 bases, with 13 bases between them. The DNA of the CDR3 is TGTGCCAGTAGTCTCAAGATGGGCGATCAGCCCCAGCATTTT. This sequence encodes CASSLKMGDQPQHF. The complete variable domain, with remaining parts taken from reference TRBV19 and TRBJ1-5, reads DGGITQSPKYLFRKEGQNVTLSCEQNLNHDAMYWYRQDPGQGLRLIYYSQIVNDFQKGDIAEGYSVSREKKESFPLTVTSAQKNPTAFYLCASSLKMGDQPQHFGDGTRLSIL.

V usage is TRBV6-5 and J usage is TRBJ2-2, with a possible D match to TRBD1 (5 bases). The V and J ends lost 5 bases and 0 bases respectively, with 7 bases between them. The CDR3 runs 14 residues. The V gene's germline CDR1 is MNHEY and CDR2 SVGAGI. This chain's CDR3 is CASSTTANTGELFF. CDR3 in DNA: TGTGCCAGCAGTACGACAGCGAACACCGGGGAGCTGTTTTTT.

This chain connects TRBV7-2 to TRBJ2-3, with D possibly TRBD2 on 5 matching bases. This CDR3 contains 13 residues. Germline lookup yields CDR1 SGHTA and CDR2 FQGNSA. V was trimmed by 3 bases and J by 5 bases, leaving 9 bases between them. CDR3 sequence (DNA): TGTGCCAGCAGCTTCAGTGGAGGAGATACGCAGTATTTT. Translation gives CASSFSGGDTQYF.

CDR3 sequence: CASSEAGQPQHF. CDR3 coding DNA: TGTGCCAGCAGTGAAGCGGGCCAGCCCCAGCATTTT. This rearrangement joins TRBV2 to TRBJ1-5, with no clear D. The CDR3 consists of 12 residues. Germline assignment: CDR1 SNHLY and CDR2 FYNNEI. V shed 0 bases and J shed 7 bases, with 4 bases lying between them.

This chain links TRBV3-1 (or the pseudogene TRBV3-2) with TRBJ1-1; 7 bases fit TRBD1. Germline values: CDR1 LGHDT, CDR2 YNNKEL (reference sequence). The V gene end was trimmed by 0 bases and the J gene end by 5 bases; junction bases not matched to a gene: 9. The CDR3 contains 16 residues. The CDR3 loop reads CASSQDPPTGLTEAFF. The CDR3, as DNA: TGTGCCAGCAGCCAAGATCCCCCGACAGGGTTGACTGAAGCTTTCTTT.

This clone came up a few times. The rearrangement links TRBV10-3 to TRBJ1-5; perhaps TRBD1 as D (6 bases). Germline V gives CDR1 ENHRY, CDR2 SYGVKD. The CDR3 covers 16 residues. V lost 1 base to trimming and J lost 3 bases, with 13 bases between them. The CDR3 nucleotides read TGTGCCATCAGTGAGTATGGGTCAGGGGTCAATCAGCCCCAGCATTTT. The encoded protein is CAISEYGSGVNQPQHF.

The CDR3 region has the DNA TGTGCCATCAGAGATCACGGGACAGGGGGCTGGGATCGCACAGATACGCAGTATTTT. It translates to CAIRDHGTGGWDRTDTQYF. This rearrangement joins TRBV10-3 to TRBJ2-3; 12 bases fit TRBD1. The CDR3 contains 19 residues. Germline CDR1 and CDR2: ENHRY and SYGVKD. The V gene end was trimmed by 6 bases and the J gene end by 1 base; junction bases not matched to a gene: 14.

V gene TRBV5-4 combines with J gene TRBJ1-2; the match to TRBD1 covers 7 bases. The V and J ends lost 4 bases and 8 bases, in that order; junction bases with no gene match: 14. The CDR3 sequence is 15 residues long. Germline CDR1 and CDR2: SGHNT and YYREEE (reference sequence). CDR3 DNA: TGTGCCAGCAGCCCCGGGACAGATAGTCCAAGGGGCTACACCTTC. This sequence encodes CASSPGTDSPRGYTF.

The rearrangement uses TRBV3-1 (or the pseudogene TRBV3-2) and TRBJ2-2, with no clear D. CDR3 size: 12 residues. The V gene lost 4 bases and the J gene lost 8 bases, with 8 bases spanning the gap. Germline loops: CDR1 LGHDT, CDR2 YNNKEL (reference sequence). CDR3 residues: CASSPRRGELFF. CDR3 DNA: TGTGCCAGCAGCCCGCGGCGGGGGGAGCTGTTTTTT.

The V gene is TRBV20-1, the J gene TRBJ2-7; D is unclear. The CDR3 consists of 11 residues. Per germline, CDR1 DFQATT and CDR2 SNEGSKA (reference sequence). CDR3 in amino acids: CRAKTGDEQYF. The DNA for the CDR3 is TGCAGGGCGAAGACTGGAGACGAGCAGTACTTC.

The chain employs TRBV6-5 and TRBJ1-6; TRBD1 aligns across 8 bases. V gave up 5 bases and J gave up 7 bases; unmatched junction bases: 1. Germline V gives CDR1 MNHEY, CDR2 SVGAGI. This CDR3 is 13 amino acids long. The CDR3 loop is CASSTGGNSPLHF. The DNA for the CDR3 is TGTGCCAGCAGTACAGGGGGGAATTCACCCCTCCACTTT.

This sequence joins TRBV10-3 and TRBJ1-1; the match to TRBD1 covers 9 bases. V gave up 2 bases and J gave up 7 bases; unmatched junction bases: 8. CDR1 and CDR2 from the germline V gene are ENHRY and SYGVKD. The CDR3 spans 15 residues. The DNA of the CDR3 is TGTGCCATCAGTGAGAGGACAGGGGTACGGGGTGAAGCTTTCTTT. Translated: CAISERTGVRGEAFF.

CDR3 DNA sequence: TGTGCCAGCAGTTACTCGAGCGGGGAAAAACTGTTTTTT. Translating it yields CASSYSSGEKLFF. The gene calls are TRBV6-6 and TRBJ1-4; no firm D call. With 0 bases removed from V and 8 bases from J, the gap between germline ends came to 7 bases. Germline V lookup: CDR1 MNHNY, CDR2 SVGAGI (reference sequence). The CDR3 is 13 amino acids.

In its sample, this clone was seen once. The chain combines TRBV9 with TRBJ2-1; D is perhaps TRBD2 (7 bases). Germline CDR1 is SGDLS and CDR2 is YYNGEE. CDR3 length equals 16 residues. Trimming removed 0 bases at V and 8 bases at J, with 18 bases between. The CDR3 region is CASSVGGGASIHEQFF. As DNA, the CDR3 is TGTGCCAGCAGCGTAGGTGGGGGGGCATCCATCCATGAGCAGTTCTTC.

V usage is TRBV6-5 and J usage is TRBJ1-6, with a weak D call TRBD1 (6 bases). Germline V gene lookup returns CDR1 MNHEY and CDR2 SVGAGI. There are 14 residues in the CDR3. V was cut by 6 bases and J by 9 bases, with 15 bases left in between. In DNA, the CDR3 is TGTGCCAGCAGCAGAGGACAGTCCCTTTCACCCCTCCACTTT. Protein sequence: CASSRGQSLSPLHF.

The chain combines TRBV6-5 with TRBJ1-6, with D perhaps matching TRBD1 (6 bases). CDR1 is MNHEY and CDR2 is SVGAGI in the germline V gene. V was clipped by 6 bases and J by 7 bases, with 13 bases between them. This CDR3 has 14 amino acids. As DNA, the CDR3 is TGTGCCAGCAGGGACAGCATCGGAAATTCACCCCTCCACTTT. It yields the protein CASRDSIGNSPLHF.

This sequence joins TRBV7-9 and TRBJ2-3; possibly TRBD2 for D (5 bases). Germline CDR1 reads SEHNR; CDR2 reads FQNEAQ (reference sequence). CDR3 length: 15 residues. V lost 0 bases and J lost 5, with 12 bases in between. The CDR3 nucleotides read TGTGCCAGCAGCTTAGCGGGATCCCGGGGAGATACGCAGTATTTT. This sequence encodes CASSLAGSRGDTQYF.

CDR3 in DNA: TGCGCCAGCAGCGGGTCGACAGGGGAGTTAAGGGAACTGTTTTTT. Its translation is CASSGSTGELRELFF. The gene calls are TRBV5-1 and TRBJ1-4, with 8 nucleotides matching TRBD1. Trimming cost V 4 bases and J 12 bases; bases outside gene matches: 14. Germline V CDR1 and CDR2: SGHRS, YFSETQ. The CDR3 runs 15 residues.

This CDR3 is CSASRTSEAFF. DNA of the CDR3: TGCAGTGCTAGCCGGACAAGTGAAGCTTTCTTT. The chain joins TRBV20-1 to TRBJ1-1, with a possible D match to TRBD1 (5 bases). Looked up from germline, CDR1 is DFQATT and CDR2 is SNEGSKA (reference sequence). CDR3 size: 11 residues. V shed 3 bases and J shed 7 bases, with 9 bases lying between them.

This chain joins TRBV12-3 or TRBV12-4 and TRBJ1-4; the D is unclear. The CDR3 is made up of 11 amino acids. V lost 6 bases to trimming and J lost 12 bases, with 11 bases between them. The CDR3 loop is CASSLYGELFF. The CDR3 DNA reads TGTGCCAGCAGCCTTTACGGTGAACTGTTTTTT.

The rearrangement joins TRBV19 to TRBJ2-7; 8 bases fit TRBD1. The CDR3 contains 14 residues. Germline V gene sequence: CDR1 LNHDA, CDR2 SQIVND (reference sequence). Trimming cost V 5 bases and J 2 bases; bases outside gene matches: 5. The CDR3 is CASSPRQGPYEQYF. The CDR3 DNA sequence: TGTGCCAGTAGTCCCCGACAGGGGCCCTACGAGCAGTACTTC.

The genes are TRBV18 and TRBJ1-1, with 7 positions matching TRBD1. CDR3 length: 16 residues. The germline V gene encodes CDR1 KGHSH and CDR2 LQKENI. V lost 6 bases to trimming and J lost 0 bases; unmatched junction nucleotides: 10. The CDR3 DNA reads TGTGCCAGCTCTCCTAAACAGGGGCCCTTGAACACTGAAGCTTTCTTT. It encodes CASSPKQGPLNTEAFF.

V usage is TRBV19 and J usage is TRBJ2-3; tentatively, D is TRBD1 (5 bases). V shed 6 bases and J shed 9 bases, with 13 bases lying between them. This CDR3 is built from 12 residues. The germline V gene has CDR1 LNHDA and CDR2 SQIVND (reference sequence). CDR3 nucleotides: TGTGCCAGTAGGGCACCCGCAGGGACGCAGTATTTT. Protein product: CASRAPAGTQYF.

The chain couples TRBV19 to TRBJ1-2; the match to TRBD1 covers 8 bases. V shed 6 bases and J 6 bases; nucleotides not matched to a gene: 12. The CDR3 is made up of 15 amino acids. CDR1 is LNHDA and CDR2 is SQIVND in the germline V gene (reference sequence). The DNA for the CDR3 is TGTGCCAGTAGACAAGGGGGGACAGGAGTTGATGGCTACACCTTC. Translating gives CASRQGGTGVDGYTF.